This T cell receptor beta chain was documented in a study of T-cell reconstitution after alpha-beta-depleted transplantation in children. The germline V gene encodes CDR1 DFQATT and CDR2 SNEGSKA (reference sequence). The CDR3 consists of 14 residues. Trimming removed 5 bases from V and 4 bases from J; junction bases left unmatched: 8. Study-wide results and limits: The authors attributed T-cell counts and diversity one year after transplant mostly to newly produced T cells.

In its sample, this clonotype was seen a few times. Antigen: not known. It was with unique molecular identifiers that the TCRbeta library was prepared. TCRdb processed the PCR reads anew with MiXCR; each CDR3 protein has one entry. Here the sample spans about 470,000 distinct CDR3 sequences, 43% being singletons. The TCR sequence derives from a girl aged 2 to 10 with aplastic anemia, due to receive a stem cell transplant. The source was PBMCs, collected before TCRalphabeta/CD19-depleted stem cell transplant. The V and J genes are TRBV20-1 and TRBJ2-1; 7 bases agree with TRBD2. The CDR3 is CSALYPGGYNEQFF. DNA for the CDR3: TGCAGTGCTCTCTACCCCGGGGGGTACAATGAGCAGTTCTTC.